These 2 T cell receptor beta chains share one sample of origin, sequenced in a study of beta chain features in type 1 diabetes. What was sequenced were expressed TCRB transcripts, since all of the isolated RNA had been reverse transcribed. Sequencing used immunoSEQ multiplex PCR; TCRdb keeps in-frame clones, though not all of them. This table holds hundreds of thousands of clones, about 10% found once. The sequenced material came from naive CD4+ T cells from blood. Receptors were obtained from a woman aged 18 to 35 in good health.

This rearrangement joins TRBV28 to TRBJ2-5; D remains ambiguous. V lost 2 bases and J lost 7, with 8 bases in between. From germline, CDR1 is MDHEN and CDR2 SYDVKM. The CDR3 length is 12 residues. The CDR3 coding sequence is TGTGCCAGCAGTTTAAAGCCTGGGACCCAGTACTTC. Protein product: CASSLKPGTQYF.

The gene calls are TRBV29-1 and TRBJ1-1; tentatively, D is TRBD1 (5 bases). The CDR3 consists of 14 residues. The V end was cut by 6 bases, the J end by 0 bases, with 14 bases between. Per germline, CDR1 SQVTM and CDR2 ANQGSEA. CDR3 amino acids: CSVGTGAMNTEAFF. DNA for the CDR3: TGCAGCGTGGGTACAGGAGCCATGAACACTGAAGCTTTCTTT.